Listed here is a single TCR beta chain. Its target is unknown. MiXCR was run by TCRdb on the reads, yielding one entry per CDR3 protein. This table holds approximately 990,000 distinct CDR3 sequences, roughly 31% found once. The sample originates from a study of T cell repertoires in cytomegalovirus infection. Study-wide context: In the study, CMV epitopes included recently identified HLA-C-restricted and well-studied HLA-B-restricted ones. Both a matching HLA type and CMV infection were indicated by public TCR beta signatures.

Study results and limitations: The study identified carriers of CMV plus the relevant HLA from cumulative public TCR beta family frequency. The ex vivo response showed dominance by HLA-C-restricted CMV-specific TCR beta clonotypes.

The CDR3 contains 15 residues. V shed 5 bases and J 6 bases; nucleotides not matched to a gene: 9. Germline lookup yields CDR1 SGHRS and CDR2 YFSETQ. The sequenced sample was cultured CD8+ T cells from PBMCs, obtained from culture after CMV antigen stimulation. The chain couples TRBV5-1 to TRBJ2-3; 10 bases match TRBD2. The source of this sequence is a human donor in good health (CMV status not recorded). Some clones in this sample may be carry-over from other donors' samples. CDR3 protein: CASRRASGGGDTQYF. CDR3 nucleotides: TGCGCCAGCAGACGGGCTAGCGGGGGAGGGGATACGCAGTATTTT.